These T cell receptor beta chains were read from a single sample in a study of blood T cell repertoires in COVID-19. TCRdb keeps only in-frame clones here, not all; method: immunoSEQ multiplex PCR. The sample consists of tens of thousands of clones, 70% to 90% of them appearing once. The specimen was peripheral blood. The receptors were gathered from a man aged 45-60 years in a cohort sampled during active COVID-19. CDR3s include the opening cysteine and the closing phenylalanine or tryptophan. The D gene is left open where the match is weak. Clone sizes are given selectively: once, few, many, or a class where the clone is expanded.

v_gene,len,abundance,j_gene,d_gene,CDR3aa,CDR3nt
TRBV11-3,15,.,TRBJ1-6,TRBD1,CASSDRDRGLSPLHF,TGTGCCAGCAGCGACCGGGACAGGGGACTCTCACCCCTCCACTTT
TRBV9,15,.,TRBJ2-2,.,CASSVGQGFTGELFF,TGTGCCAGCAGCGTAGGGCAGGGATTCACCGGGGAGCTGTTTTTT
TRBV7-2,14,.,TRBJ1-5,.,CASSLVRGLQPQHF,TGTGCCAGCAGCTTAGTGCGGGGGCTGCAGCCCCAGCATTTT
TRBV29-1,13,.,TRBJ1-5,TRBD1,CSVRKGAGQPQHF,TGCAGCGTACGCAAGGGGGCGGGGCAGCCCCAGCATTTT
TRBV30,14,.,TRBJ2-7,.,CAWRRDIRAYEQYF,TGTGCCTGGCGCCGGGACATTAGAGCCTACGAGCAGTACTTC
TRBV29-1,13,.,TRBJ2-1,.,CSVLGVNINEQFF,TGCAGCGTTTTGGGAGTCAACATTAATGAGCAGTTCTTC
TRBV7-7,14,.,TRBJ1-4,.,CASSRYRGDEKLFF,TGTGCTAGCAGCCGTTACCGGGGAGATGAAAAACTGTTTTTT
TRBV28,13,.,TRBJ2-1,TRBD2,CAISGITYNEQFF,TGTGCCATTAGCGGGATCACCTACAATGAGCAGTTCTTC
TRBV11-2,16,.,TRBJ2-3,TRBD2,CASSLDNLAGALAQYF,TGTGCCAGCAGCTTAGATAACCTAGCGGGGGCCCTAGCGCAGTATTTT
TRBV23-1,19,.,TRBJ1-2,.,CASSQSHPLTPGSFYGYTF,TGCGCCAGCAGTCAATCTCATCCTCTAACTCCGGGAAGTTTCTATGGCTACACCTTC
TRBV10-3,15,once,TRBJ2-5,TRBD2,CAISVTAGRPETQYF,TGTGCCATCAGTGTGACAGCGGGGAGGCCGGAGACCCAGTACTTC
TRBV12-3/TRBV12-4,13,.,TRBJ2-1,.,CASSLSGGNEQFF,TGTGCCAGCAGTTTATCCGGGGGCAATGAGCAGTTCTTC
TRBV4-3,15,.,TRBJ2-3,TRBD1,CASSQGSRDSDTQYF,TGCGCCAGCAGCCAAGGCAGCAGGGACAGTGATACGCAGTATTTT
TRBV11-3,15,.,TRBJ1-2,.,CASSEFRDTLGGYTF,TGTGCCAGCAGCGAGTTCCGGGACACCCTCGGGGGCTACACCTTC
TRBV4-1,16,.,TRBJ2-1,TRBD2,CASSHWLAGGRDEQFF,TGCGCCAGCAGCCACTGGCTAGCGGGGGGTCGGGATGAGCAGTTCTTC
TRBV6-1,16,.,TRBJ1-5,TRBD1,CASSEPYRDRGRPQHF,TGTGCCAGCAGTGAACCATACCGGGACAGGGGGAGGCCCCAGCATTTT
TRBV10-2,17,.,TRBJ1-6,TRBD1,CASSEGDREINNSPLHF,TGCGCCAGCAGTGAGGGGGACAGGGAAATTAATAATTCACCCCTCCACTTT
TRBV3-1/TRBV3-2,15,.,TRBJ2-5,.,CASSPSGTQQETQYF,TGTGCCAGCAGCCCCTCCGGGACACAGCAAGAGACCCAGTACTTC
TRBV5-1,13,.,TRBJ2-2,.,CASSFSATGELFF,TGCGCCAGCAGCTTCAGCGCAACCGGGGAGCTGTTTTTT
TRBV5-5,15,few,TRBJ2-7,.,CASSLDSPLSYEQYF,TGTGCCAGCAGCTTGGACAGTCCCCTCTCCTACGAGCAGTACTTC
TRBV7-9,13,.,TRBJ2-1,TRBD1,CASSLGGSGQYLF,TGTGCCAGCAGCTTAGGGGGGTCGGGACAGTACCTCTTC
TRBV21-1,18,.,TRBJ2-5,.,CASSKGRREECSQETQYF,TGTGCCAGCAGCAAAGGAAGGCGGGAGGAATGTTCCCAAGAGACCCAGTACTTC
TRBV27,13,.,TRBJ2-7,.,CASSVTATYEQYF,TGTGCCAGCAGTGTGACAGCCACCTACGAGCAGTACTTC
TRBV24-1,14,.,TRBJ1-1,TRBD1,CATSEARGCTEAFF,TGTGCCACCAGTGAAGCCAGGGGGTGCACTGAAGCTTTCTTT
TRBV2,15,.,TRBJ2-1,.,CASSQEVSSYNEQFF,TGTGCCAGCAGCCAGGAAGTAAGCTCCTACAATGAGCAGTTCTTC
TRBV19,16,many,TRBJ1-5,TRBD1,CASSVGQGAEGQPQHF,TGTGCCAGTAGTGTCGGACAGGGGGCGGAAGGGCAGCCCCAGCATTTT
TRBV28,14,.,TRBJ1-6,TRBD1,CASGQGFYNSPLHF,TGTGCCAGCGGACAGGGGTTCTATAATTCACCCCTCCACTTT
TRBV6-2/TRBV6-3,15,.,TRBJ2-1,TRBD2,CASSSQRGAYNEQFF,TGTGCCAGCAGTTCACAGCGGGGGGCCTACAATGAGCAGTTCTTC
TRBV7-8,16,.,TRBJ2-1,TRBD2,CASSSQLAGENNEQFF,TGTGCCAGCAGCTCGCAACTAGCGGGGGAGAACAATGAGCAGTTCTTC
TRBV14,13,.,TRBJ2-7,TRBD1,CASSPWTGLEQYF,TGTGCCAGCAGCCCCTGGACAGGGCTCGAGCAGTACTTC
TRBV9,22,.,TRBJ1-3,TRBD1,CASSVERTTGDRLLFSGNTIYF,TGTGCCAGCAGCGTAGAGCGTACAACGGGGGACAGATTACTCTTCTCTGGAAACACCATATATTTT
TRBV5-1,17,.,TRBJ1-1,TRBD1,CASSLEDRGRWNTEAFF,TGCGCCAGCAGCTTGGAGGACAGGGGCCGGTGGAACACTGAAGCTTTCTTT
TRBV7-8,20,.,TRBJ2-5,TRBD2,CASSLPVAGGPGSVQETQYF,TGTGCCAGCAGCTTACCCGTAGCGGGGGGGCCCGGATCCGTCCAAGAGACCCAGTACTTC
TRBV5-1,14,.,TRBJ1-1,.,CASSYGGSDTEAFF,TGCGCCAGCAGTTACGGAGGATCGGACACTGAAGCTTTCTTT
TRBV6-5,15,.,TRBJ1-1,.,CASSYHLRIGTEAFF,TGTGCCAGCAGTTACCACCTTAGAATCGGTACTGAAGCTTTCTTT